A selection of T cell receptor beta chains follows, all from one sample in a study of response to subunit inactivated influenza vaccine. One entry per CDR3 protein results from TCRdb running MiXCR on the RT-PCR reads. Seen here are around 580,000 distinct CDR3 sequences, around 15% observed once, and the top ten hold around 10%. This sample comprised PBMCs from blood, obtained less than 13 days after vaccination. These TCRs come from a man aged 45-65 years who received an inactivated influenza vaccine. The CDR3 runs from the conserved cysteine through the conserved F or W. The D gene is left open where the match is weak. Clone size is stated in some rows and not others, as once, few, many or a class when expanded.

d_call: -
j_call: TRBJ2-1
clone_size: once
v_call: TRBV14
cdr3_aa: CASSQRVGGLSYNEQFF
cdr3_nt: TGTGCCAGCAGCCAACGTGTTGGGGGCCTCTCCTACAATGAGCAGTTCTTC

d_call: TRBD2
j_call: TRBJ2-2
clone_size: -
v_call: TRBV3-1
cdr3_aa: CASSLQRGGTGELFF
cdr3_nt: TGTGCCAGCAGCCTCCAGCGGGGCGGCACCGGGGAGCTGTTTTTT

d_call: -
j_call: TRBJ2-7
clone_size: few
v_call: TRBV28
cdr3_aa: CASSLRGVSSYEQYF
cdr3_nt: TGTGCCAGCAGTTTGAGGGGGGTGAGCTCCTACGAGCAGTACTTC

d_call: -
j_call: TRBJ2-5
clone_size: -
v_call: TRBV18
cdr3_aa: CASSPSTRKETQYF
cdr3_nt: TGTGCCAGCTCACCCTCGACTAGGAAAGAGACCCAGTACTTC

d_call: TRBD2
j_call: TRBJ2-7
clone_size: -
v_call: TRBV4-1
cdr3_aa: CASSQLGLAYEQYF
cdr3_nt: TGCGCCAGCAGCCAATTGGGACTAGCATACGAGCAGTACTTC

d_call: -
j_call: TRBJ2-7
clone_size: few
v_call: TRBV12-3/TRBV12-4
cdr3_aa: CASSSLQGYEQYF
cdr3_nt: TGTGCCAGCAGTTCCTTACAGGGATACGAGCAGTACTTC

d_call: -
j_call: TRBJ2-5
clone_size: -
v_call: TRBV5-1
cdr3_aa: CASSADRETQYF
cdr3_nt: TGCGCCAGCAGCGCTGACAGGGAGACCCAGTACTTC

d_call: TRBD1
j_call: TRBJ2-7
clone_size: few
v_call: TRBV28
cdr3_aa: CASSWGGQGMDEQYF
cdr3_nt: TGTGCCAGCAGCTGGGGCGGACAGGGCATGGACGAGCAGTACTTC

d_call: -
j_call: TRBJ2-3
clone_size: -
v_call: TRBV20-1
cdr3_aa: CSARMTGTDTQYF
cdr3_nt: TGCAGTGCTAGAATGACAGGCACAGATACGCAGTATTTT

d_call: TRBD2
j_call: TRBJ2-1
clone_size: -
v_call: TRBV20-1
cdr3_aa: CSANSGSGSYNEQFF
cdr3_nt: TGCAGTGCGAATAGCGGGAGTGGGTCCTACAATGAGCAGTTCTTC

d_call: -
j_call: TRBJ2-7
clone_size: few
v_call: TRBV29-1
cdr3_aa: CSVATSSREQYF
cdr3_nt: TGCAGCGTCGCCACTAGCTCCCGCGAGCAGTACTTC

d_call: -
j_call: TRBJ2-1
clone_size: many
v_call: TRBV5-1
cdr3_aa: CASSLGGQPNEQFF
cdr3_nt: TGCGCCAGCAGCTTGGGTGGGCAGCCCAATGAGCAGTTCTTC

d_call: -
j_call: TRBJ1-5
clone_size: -
v_call: TRBV24-1
cdr3_aa: CATSDLSGQPQHF
cdr3_nt: TGTGCCACCAGTGATTTGTCTGGTCAGCCCCAGCATTTT

d_call: TRBD1
j_call: TRBJ1-1
clone_size: -
v_call: TRBV6-2/TRBV6-3
cdr3_aa: CASSLDRDLMNTEAFF
cdr3_nt: TGTGCCAGCAGCCTAGACAGGGATCTGATGAACACTGAAGCTTTCTTT

d_call: -
j_call: TRBJ1-2
clone_size: few
v_call: TRBV28
cdr3_aa: CATRRGRVDYGYTF
cdr3_nt: TGTGCCACGCGGCGAGGGCGGGTTGACTATGGCTACACCTTC

d_call: -
j_call: TRBJ2-7
clone_size: -
v_call: TRBV3-1
cdr3_aa: CASSQVVRESIKQYF
cdr3_nt: TGTGCCAGCAGCCAAGTGGTCAGGGAGAGTATCAAGCAGTACTTC

d_call: -
j_call: TRBJ2-5
clone_size: -
v_call: TRBV28
cdr3_aa: CASSSPLASGSLEAQYF
cdr3_nt: TGTGCCAGCAGTTCCCCGCTTGCGTCAGGGAGTCTTGAGGCCCAGTACTTC

d_call: -
j_call: TRBJ2-7
clone_size: few
v_call: TRBV10-3
cdr3_aa: CAISELQGSYEQYF
cdr3_nt: TGTGCCATCAGTGAATTACAGGGATCCTACGAGCAGTACTTC

d_call: -
j_call: TRBJ2-3
clone_size: -
v_call: TRBV10-3
cdr3_aa: CATRHREAGRRQYF
cdr3_nt: TGTGCCACCAGGCACAGGGAAGCGGGACGAAGGCAGTATTTT

d_call: -
j_call: TRBJ1-6
clone_size: -
v_call: TRBV5-4
cdr3_aa: CASSRVAPYSPLHF
cdr3_nt: TGTGCCAGCAGCCGAGTGGCCCCCTATTCACCCCTCCACTTT

d_call: TRBD1
j_call: TRBJ1-6
clone_size: -
v_call: TRBV4-3
cdr3_aa: CASSPDRGYSPLHF
cdr3_nt: TGCGCCAGCAGCCCCGACAGGGGTTATTCACCCCTCCACTTT

d_call: TRBD1
j_call: TRBJ2-7
clone_size: few
v_call: TRBV9
cdr3_aa: CASSVVDRADHEQYF
cdr3_nt: TGTGCCAGCAGCGTAGTGGACAGGGCAGACCACGAGCAGTACTTC

d_call: -
j_call: TRBJ2-1
clone_size: few
v_call: TRBV12-3/TRBV12-4
cdr3_aa: CASSLGLADYYNEQFF
cdr3_nt: TGTGCCAGCAGTTTAGGGTTAGCGGACTATTACAATGAGCAGTTCTTC

d_call: -
j_call: TRBJ2-7
clone_size: few
v_call: TRBV12-3/TRBV12-4
cdr3_aa: CASRGKSYEQYF
cdr3_nt: TGTGCCAGCAGAGGCAAATCCTACGAGCAGTACTTC

d_call: TRBD1
j_call: TRBJ1-2
clone_size: -
v_call: TRBV12-3/TRBV12-4
cdr3_aa: CASSPRDSRPMGYTF
cdr3_nt: TGTGCCAGCAGTCCCCGGGACAGCCGACCTATGGGCTACACCTTC

d_call: TRBD1
j_call: TRBJ1-4
clone_size: few
v_call: TRBV10-3
cdr3_aa: CAISEPPGQLEKLFF
cdr3_nt: TGTGCCATCAGTGAGCCCCCGGGACAGTTAGAAAAACTGTTTTTT

d_call: -
j_call: TRBJ1-2
clone_size: -
v_call: TRBV5-1
cdr3_aa: CASSLATDSGYTF
cdr3_nt: TGCGCCAGCAGCTTGGCCACTGACTCGGGCTACACCTTC

d_call: TRBD1
j_call: TRBJ2-7
clone_size: few
v_call: TRBV25-1
cdr3_aa: CASSETTGASYEQYF
cdr3_nt: TGTGCCAGCAGTGAAACGACAGGGGCGTCCTACGAGCAGTACTTC

d_call: TRBD2
j_call: TRBJ2-3
clone_size: many
v_call: TRBV10-3
cdr3_aa: CAISGGTSGGSDTQYF
cdr3_nt: TGTGCCATCAGTGGCGGGACTAGCGGGGGTTCAGATACGCAGTATTTT

d_call: TRBD2
j_call: TRBJ2-3
clone_size: few
v_call: TRBV20-1
cdr3_aa: CSVGLADPDTQYF
cdr3_nt: TGCAGTGTGGGACTAGCGGACCCAGATACGCAGTATTTT

d_call: -
j_call: TRBJ1-6
clone_size: -
v_call: TRBV18
cdr3_aa: CASSPYAAGANSPLHF
cdr3_nt: TGTGCCAGCTCACCGTACGCAGCCGGGGCGAATTCACCCCTCCACTTT

d_call: TRBD1
j_call: TRBJ2-6
clone_size: -
v_call: TRBV20-1
cdr3_aa: CSASSPGGSGANVLTF
cdr3_nt: TGCAGTGCTAGTTCCCCAGGGGGCTCTGGGGCCAACGTCCTGACTTTC

d_call: TRBD1
j_call: TRBJ1-4
clone_size: -
v_call: TRBV5-6
cdr3_aa: CASSIQGLNEKLFF
cdr3_nt: TGTGCCAGCAGCATACAGGGGCTTAATGAAAAACTGTTTTTT

d_call: -
j_call: TRBJ1-2
clone_size: many
v_call: TRBV10-3
cdr3_aa: CAISDLGDQVNYGYTF
cdr3_nt: TGTGCCATCAGTGACTTGGGGGACCAAGTTAACTATGGCTACACCTTC

d_call: TRBD2
j_call: TRBJ2-6
clone_size: once
v_call: TRBV7-9
cdr3_aa: CASSLIAGSGANVLTF
cdr3_nt: TGTGCCAGCAGCTTAATAGCGGGGAGTGGGGCCAACGTCCTGACTTTC

d_call: -
j_call: TRBJ2-7
clone_size: -
v_call: TRBV6-6
cdr3_aa: CASMVSSSYEQYF
cdr3_nt: TGTGCCAGCATGGTAAGCAGTTCCTACGAGCAGTACTTC

d_call: TRBD2
j_call: TRBJ2-1
clone_size: few
v_call: TRBV28
cdr3_aa: CASSPRGTRNNEQFF
cdr3_nt: TGTGCCAGCAGCCCACGGGGGACTAGAAACAATGAGCAGTTCTTC

d_call: TRBD2
j_call: TRBJ2-3
clone_size: -
v_call: TRBV10-3
cdr3_aa: CAIRLAGGTDTQYF
cdr3_nt: TGTGCCATCAGACTAGCGGGGGGCACAGATACGCAGTATTTT

d_call: -
j_call: TRBJ2-1
clone_size: few
v_call: TRBV7-3
cdr3_aa: CASSPRRNSLNEQFF
cdr3_nt: TGTGCCAGCAGTCCACGGCGGAATAGCCTCAATGAGCAGTTCTTC

d_call: -
j_call: TRBJ1-1
clone_size: -
v_call: TRBV28
cdr3_aa: CASTLIGRAGENTEAFF
cdr3_nt: TGTGCCAGCACCCTAATTGGTAGGGCAGGAGAGAACACTGAAGCTTTCTTT